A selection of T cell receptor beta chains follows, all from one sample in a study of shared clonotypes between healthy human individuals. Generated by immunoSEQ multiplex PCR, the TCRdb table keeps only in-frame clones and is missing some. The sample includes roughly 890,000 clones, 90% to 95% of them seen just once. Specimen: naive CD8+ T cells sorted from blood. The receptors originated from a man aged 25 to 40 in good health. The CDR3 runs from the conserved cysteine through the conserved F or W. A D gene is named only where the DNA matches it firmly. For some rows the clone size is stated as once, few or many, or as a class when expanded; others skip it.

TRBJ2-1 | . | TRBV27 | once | CASKTAGGSYNEQFF | TGTGCCAGCAAAACAGCGGGTGGATCCTACAATGAGCAGTTCTTC
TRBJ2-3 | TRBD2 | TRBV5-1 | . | CASTTSGTSGTDTQYF | TGCGCCAGCACTACCTCCGGGACTAGCGGCACAGATACGCAGTATTTT
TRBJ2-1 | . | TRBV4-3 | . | CASSPGSLMGEQFF | TGCGCCAGCAGTCCGGGATCCCTGATGGGTGAGCAGTTCTTC
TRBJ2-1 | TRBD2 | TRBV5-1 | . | CASSLSVGGRSSYNEQFF | TGCGCCAGCAGCTTGTCGGTCGGCGGGAGGAGCTCCTACAATGAGCAGTTCTTC
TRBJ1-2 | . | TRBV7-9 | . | CASSLEPGTYGYTF | TGTGCCAGCAGCTTAGAACCGGGTACCTATGGCTACACCTTC
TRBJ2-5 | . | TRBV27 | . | CASSSSDRTHPGQYF | TGTGCCAGCAGTTCCTCGGACAGAACCCACCCAGGGCAGTACTTC
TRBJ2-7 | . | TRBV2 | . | CASSDIGVSYEQYF | TGTGCCAGCAGTGATATAGGGGTTTCCTACGAGCAGTACTTC
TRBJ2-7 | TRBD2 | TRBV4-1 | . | CASSQISGAYEQYF | TGCGCCAGCAGCCAGATTAGCGGGGCGTACGAGCAGTACTTC
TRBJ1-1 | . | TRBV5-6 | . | CASSLVWDRGAFF | TGTGCCAGCAGCTTGGTCTGGGATAGGGGGGCTTTCTTT
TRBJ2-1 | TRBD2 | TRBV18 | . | CASSPGQGGSSYNEQFF | TGTGCCAGCTCACCCGGTCAAGGCGGGAGCTCCTACAATGAGCAGTTCTTC
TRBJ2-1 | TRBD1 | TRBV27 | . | CASSFNRGNEQFF | TGTGCCAGCAGTTTTAACAGGGGTAATGAGCAGTTCTTC
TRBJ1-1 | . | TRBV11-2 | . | CASSLDLWQGMIETEAFF | TGTGCCAGCAGCTTAGATCTCTGGCAGGGGATGATTGAGACTGAAGCTTTCTTT
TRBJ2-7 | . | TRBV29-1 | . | CSVEGPGGMSHEQYF | TGCAGCGTTGAAGGGCCGGGCGGGATGAGCCACGAGCAGTACTTC
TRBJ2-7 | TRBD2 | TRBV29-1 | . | CSAARGGEQYF | TGCAGCGCCGCCCGGGGGGGCGAGCAGTACTTC
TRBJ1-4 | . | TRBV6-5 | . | CASSYSNLGGLEKLFF | TGTGCCAGCAGTTACTCGAACTTGGGGGGGCTTGAAAAACTGTTTTTT
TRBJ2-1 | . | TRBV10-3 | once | CAISEGGAHEQFF | TGTGCCATCAGTGAAGGGGGTGCCCATGAGCAGTTCTTC
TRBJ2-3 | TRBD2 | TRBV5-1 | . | CASSFPSGAQTDTQYF | TGCGCCAGCAGCTTCCCCAGCGGGGCACAGACAGATACGCAGTATTTT
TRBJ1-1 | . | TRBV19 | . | CASSIFGGTEAFF | TGTGCCAGTAGTATATTCGGGGGGACTGAAGCTTTCTTT
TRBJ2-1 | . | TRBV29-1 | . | CSMRLLDYNEQFF | TGCAGCATGAGGCTACTTGATTACAATGAGCAGTTCTTC
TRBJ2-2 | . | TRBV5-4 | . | CAGRPDGDTGELFF | TGTGCCGGGCGACCTGATGGTGACACCGGGGAGCTGTTTTTT
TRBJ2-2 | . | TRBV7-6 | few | CASSLPIGQNTGELFF | TGTGCCAGCAGCTTACCCATTGGACAGAACACCGGGGAGCTGTTTTTT
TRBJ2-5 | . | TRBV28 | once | CASLKRANFQETQYF | TGTGCCAGTTTAAAACGGGCTAACTTCCAAGAGACCCAGTACTTC
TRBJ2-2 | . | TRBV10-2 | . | CASSESMWELFF | TGCGCCAGCAGTGAGTCAATGTGGGAGCTGTTTTTT
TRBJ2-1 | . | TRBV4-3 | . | CASSPISGREQFF | TGCGCCAGCAGTCCGATTTCGGGGCGTGAGCAGTTCTTC
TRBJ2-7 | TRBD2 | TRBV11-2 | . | CAISSWGGEQYF | TGTGCCATCAGTAGTTGGGGGGGCGAGCAGTACTTC
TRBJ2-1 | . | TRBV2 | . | CASRDLLEGNTDEQFF | TGTGCCAGCAGAGATCTACTAGAAGGTAATACCGATGAGCAGTTCTTC
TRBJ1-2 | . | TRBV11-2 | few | CASSSWTATNYGYTF | TGTGCCAGCAGCTCCTGGACAGCCACAAACTATGGCTACACCTTC
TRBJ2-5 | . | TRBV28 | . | CASSLHSERDQETQYF | TGTGCCAGCAGTTTACATTCTGAGCGAGACCAAGAGACCCAGTACTTC
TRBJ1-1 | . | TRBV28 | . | CASTNTLRGDEAFF | TGTGCCAGCACCAACACGCTCCGAGGAGATGAAGCTTTCTTT
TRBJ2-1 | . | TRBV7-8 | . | CASSLTGLSSYNEQFF | TGTGCCAGCAGCTTAACGGGTTTAAGCTCCTACAATGAGCAGTTCTTC
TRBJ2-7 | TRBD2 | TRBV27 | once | CASSVSGGTYEQYF | TGTGCCAGCAGTGTTAGCGGGGGGACCTACGAGCAGTACTTC
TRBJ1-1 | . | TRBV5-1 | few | CASSSTGNTEAFF | TGCGCCAGCAGCTCGACAGGGAACACTGAAGCTTTCTTT
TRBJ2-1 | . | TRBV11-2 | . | CASSSLGFLSGNNEQFF | TGTGCCAGCAGCTCGTTGGGTTTTCTGAGCGGAAACAATGAGCAGTTCTTC
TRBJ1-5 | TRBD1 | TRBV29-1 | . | CSVVEPGQYNQPQHF | TGCAGCGTTGTGGAGCCGGGACAGTACAATCAGCCCCAGCATTTT
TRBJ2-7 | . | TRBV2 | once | CASSDGIEQYF | TGTGCCAGCAGTGATGGGATCGAGCAGTACTTC
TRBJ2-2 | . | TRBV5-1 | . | CASGDPDTLLFNTGELFF | TGCGCCAGCGGGGACCCGGACACCCTACTATTTAACACCGGGGAGCTGTTTTTT
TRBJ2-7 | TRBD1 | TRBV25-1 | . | CASSEYQGAYEQYF | TGTGCCAGCAGTGAATATCAGGGGGCCTACGAGCAGTACTTC
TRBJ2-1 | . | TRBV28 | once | CASILSSSYNEQFF | TGTGCCAGCATCTTGTCCTCCTCCTACAATGAGCAGTTCTTC
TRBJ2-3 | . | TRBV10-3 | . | CAISDRFQDTQYF | TGTGCCATCAGCGACCGTTTCCAAGATACGCAGTATTTT
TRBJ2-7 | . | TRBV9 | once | CASSPGSAYEQYF | TGTGCCAGCAGCCCTGGGTCGGCCTACGAGCAGTACTTC
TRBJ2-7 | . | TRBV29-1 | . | CSVVPAGSYEQYF | TGCAGCGTTGTCCCCGCGGGGTCCTACGAGCAGTACTTC
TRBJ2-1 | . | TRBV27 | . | CASSLQNNEQFF | TGTGCCAGCAGTTTGCAAAACAATGAGCAGTTCTTC
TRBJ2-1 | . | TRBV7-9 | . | CASSPDVGGTYNEQFF | TGTGCCAGCAGCCCGGACGTCGGAGGGACCTACAATGAGCAGTTCTTC
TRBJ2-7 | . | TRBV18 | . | CASSPPTSSPYEQYF | TGTGCCAGCTCACCACCGACGTCTAGCCCCTACGAGCAGTACTTC
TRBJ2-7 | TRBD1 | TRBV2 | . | CASSTGDEQYF | TGTGCCAGCAGCACAGGGGACGAGCAGTACTTC
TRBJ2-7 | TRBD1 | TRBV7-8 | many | CASSLLQGVWEQYF | TGTGCCAGCAGCTTATTGCAGGGGGTGTGGGAGCAGTACTTC
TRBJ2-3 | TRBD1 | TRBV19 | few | CASSKAGGSDTQYF | TGTGCCAGTAGTAAGGCAGGGGGATCAGATACGCAGTATTTT
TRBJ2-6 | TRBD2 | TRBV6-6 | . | CASSRPGGSRANVLTF | TGTGCCAGCAGTCGGCCGGGGGGGAGCCGGGCCAACGTCCTGACTTTC
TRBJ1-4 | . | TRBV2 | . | CASSAAYNEKLFF | TGTGCCAGCAGTGCGGCTTATAATGAAAAACTGTTTTTT
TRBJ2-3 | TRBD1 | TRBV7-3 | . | CASSFGTGYSDTQYF | TGTGCCAGCAGCTTCGGGACAGGGTATTCAGATACGCAGTATTTT
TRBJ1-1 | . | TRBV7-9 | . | CASSLSPGENTEAFF | TGTGCCAGCAGCTTATCGCCGGGGGAGAACACTGAAGCTTTCTTT
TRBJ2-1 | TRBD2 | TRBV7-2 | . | CACRAGGTWNEQFF | TGTGCTTGTAGGGCGGGAGGGACTTGGAATGAGCAGTTCTTC
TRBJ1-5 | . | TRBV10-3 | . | CAISETLGTKTDSNQPQHF | TGTGCCATCAGTGAGACTCTAGGGACGAAGACAGATAGCAATCAGCCCCAGCATTTT
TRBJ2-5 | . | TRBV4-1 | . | CASSQDEGQQETQYF | TGCGCCAGCAGCCAAGATGAAGGGCAGCAAGAGACCCAGTACTTC
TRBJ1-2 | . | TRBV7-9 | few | CASSFLGAAPNYGYTF | TGTGCCAGCAGCTTCCTCGGGGCGGCTCCTAACTATGGCTACACCTTC
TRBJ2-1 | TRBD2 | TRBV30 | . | CAWSVGSGINEQFF | TGTGCCTGGAGTGTAGGTAGCGGGATAAATGAGCAGTTCTTC
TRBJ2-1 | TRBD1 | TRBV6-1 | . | CASIGWTGGHNEQFF | TGTGCCAGCATCGGATGGACAGGGGGCCACAATGAGCAGTTCTTC
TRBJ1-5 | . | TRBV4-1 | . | CASSQELWAQSNQPQHF | TGCGCCAGCAGCCAAGAGCTATGGGCCCAGAGCAATCAGCCCCAGCATTTT
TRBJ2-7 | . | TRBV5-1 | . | CASSFGLGGYEQYF | TGCGCCAGCAGCTTCGGACTAGGGGGCTACGAGCAGTACTTC
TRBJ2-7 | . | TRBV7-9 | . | CASSLEFGGEYEQYF | TGTGCCAGCAGCTTAGAGTTCGGTGGAGAATACGAGCAGTACTTC